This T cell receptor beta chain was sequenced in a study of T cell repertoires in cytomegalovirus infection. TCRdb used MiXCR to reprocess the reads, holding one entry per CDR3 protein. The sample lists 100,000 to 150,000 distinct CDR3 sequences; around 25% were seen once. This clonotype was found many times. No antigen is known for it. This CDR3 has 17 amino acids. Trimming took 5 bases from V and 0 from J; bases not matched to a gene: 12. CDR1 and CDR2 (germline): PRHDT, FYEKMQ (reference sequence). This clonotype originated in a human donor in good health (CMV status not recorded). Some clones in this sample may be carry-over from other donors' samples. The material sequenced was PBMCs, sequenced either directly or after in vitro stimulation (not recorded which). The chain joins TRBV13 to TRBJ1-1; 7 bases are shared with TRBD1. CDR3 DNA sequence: TGTGCCAGCAGCCGACAGGAAATAACAGGGGTGAACACTGAAGCTTTCTTT. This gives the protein CASSRQEITGVNTEAFF.